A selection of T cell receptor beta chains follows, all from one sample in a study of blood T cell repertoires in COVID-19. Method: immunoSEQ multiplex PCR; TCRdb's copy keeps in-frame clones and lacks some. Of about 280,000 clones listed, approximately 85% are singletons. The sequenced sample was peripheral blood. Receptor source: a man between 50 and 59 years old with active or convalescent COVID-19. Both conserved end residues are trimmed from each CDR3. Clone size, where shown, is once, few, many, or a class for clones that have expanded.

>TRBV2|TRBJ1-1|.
ASRDRGRDEAF
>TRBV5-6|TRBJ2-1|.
ASSYILAGGPSEQF
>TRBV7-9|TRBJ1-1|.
ASSSTIRPLGAF
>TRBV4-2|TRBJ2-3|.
ASSSGLPGDTQY
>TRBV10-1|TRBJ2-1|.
ASSDWGAGGGDEQF
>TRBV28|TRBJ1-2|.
ASSLEVGTGANYGYT
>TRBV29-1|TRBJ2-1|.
SVDSLAGNNEQF
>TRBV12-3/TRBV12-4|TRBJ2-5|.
ASSPTNQETQY
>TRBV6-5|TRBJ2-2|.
ASRGTRFNTGELF
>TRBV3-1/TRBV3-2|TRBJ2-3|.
ASSQESKGADTQY
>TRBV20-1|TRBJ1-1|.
SASRAGGNTEAF
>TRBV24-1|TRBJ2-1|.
ATQDPRGRADEQF
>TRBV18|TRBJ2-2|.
ASSPIAGETGELF
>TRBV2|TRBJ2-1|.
ASSSTSGGRYNEQF
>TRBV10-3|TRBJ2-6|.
AISELVGPGANVLT
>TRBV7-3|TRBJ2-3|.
ASSSDRGPVDTQY
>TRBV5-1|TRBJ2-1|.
ASSPDGLAIYNEQF
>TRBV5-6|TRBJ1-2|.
ASSPGRYYGYT
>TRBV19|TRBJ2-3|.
ASSIDPRTDTQY
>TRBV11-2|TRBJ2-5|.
ASAGTPKETQY
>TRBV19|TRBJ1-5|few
ASSMDRGWDQPQH
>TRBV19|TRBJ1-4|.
ASSSLTGGREKLF
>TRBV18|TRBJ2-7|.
ASSPPSRAYEQY
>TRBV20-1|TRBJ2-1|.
SASGLAGNEQF
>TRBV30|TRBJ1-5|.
AWSVRRADQPQH
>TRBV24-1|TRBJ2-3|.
ATSEARPMNTDTQY
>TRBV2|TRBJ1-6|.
ASSETQALGSPLH
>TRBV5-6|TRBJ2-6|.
ASTVFGTGAGANVLT
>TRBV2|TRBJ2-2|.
ASRTSGSSGELF
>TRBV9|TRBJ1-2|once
ASSPLRVASGYT
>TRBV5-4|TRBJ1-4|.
ASSLDRGSANEKLF
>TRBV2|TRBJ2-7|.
ASSHGQGGSYEQY
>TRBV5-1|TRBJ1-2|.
ASRDGTGANYGYT
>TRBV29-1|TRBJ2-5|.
SVRQGGTQY
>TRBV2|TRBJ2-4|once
ASSEGVREVNIQY
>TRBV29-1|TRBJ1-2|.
SVADGYT
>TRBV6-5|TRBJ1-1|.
ASRETVNTEAF
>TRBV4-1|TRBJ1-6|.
ASSQEVPGSPLH
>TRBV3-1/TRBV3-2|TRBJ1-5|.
ASSQGGVYRGPGANSNQPQH
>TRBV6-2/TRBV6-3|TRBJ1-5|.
ASSLLNPREARQPQH
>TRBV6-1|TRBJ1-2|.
ASSESGVAGYT
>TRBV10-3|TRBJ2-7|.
ATGTGYNEQY
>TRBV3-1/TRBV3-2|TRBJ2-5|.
ASSRGDRGRETQY
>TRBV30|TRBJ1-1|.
AWSPWGVNTEAF
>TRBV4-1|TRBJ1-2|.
ASSQHSQGFYGYT
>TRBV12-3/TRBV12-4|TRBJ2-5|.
ASTHGQETQY
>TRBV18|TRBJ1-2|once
ASSPVDRNYGYT
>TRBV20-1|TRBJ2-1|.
SANRGEQF
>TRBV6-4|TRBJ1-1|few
ASSDWAVQDTEAF
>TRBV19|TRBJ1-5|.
ASSFVATGRFGNQPQH
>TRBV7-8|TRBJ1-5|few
ASSTGGGLQPQH
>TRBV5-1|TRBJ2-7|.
ASSTRVSYEQY
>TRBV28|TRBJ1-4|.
ATVWGTGGEVKLF
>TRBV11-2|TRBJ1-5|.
ASSLVSGQPQH
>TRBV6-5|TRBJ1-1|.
ASSVNRAEAF